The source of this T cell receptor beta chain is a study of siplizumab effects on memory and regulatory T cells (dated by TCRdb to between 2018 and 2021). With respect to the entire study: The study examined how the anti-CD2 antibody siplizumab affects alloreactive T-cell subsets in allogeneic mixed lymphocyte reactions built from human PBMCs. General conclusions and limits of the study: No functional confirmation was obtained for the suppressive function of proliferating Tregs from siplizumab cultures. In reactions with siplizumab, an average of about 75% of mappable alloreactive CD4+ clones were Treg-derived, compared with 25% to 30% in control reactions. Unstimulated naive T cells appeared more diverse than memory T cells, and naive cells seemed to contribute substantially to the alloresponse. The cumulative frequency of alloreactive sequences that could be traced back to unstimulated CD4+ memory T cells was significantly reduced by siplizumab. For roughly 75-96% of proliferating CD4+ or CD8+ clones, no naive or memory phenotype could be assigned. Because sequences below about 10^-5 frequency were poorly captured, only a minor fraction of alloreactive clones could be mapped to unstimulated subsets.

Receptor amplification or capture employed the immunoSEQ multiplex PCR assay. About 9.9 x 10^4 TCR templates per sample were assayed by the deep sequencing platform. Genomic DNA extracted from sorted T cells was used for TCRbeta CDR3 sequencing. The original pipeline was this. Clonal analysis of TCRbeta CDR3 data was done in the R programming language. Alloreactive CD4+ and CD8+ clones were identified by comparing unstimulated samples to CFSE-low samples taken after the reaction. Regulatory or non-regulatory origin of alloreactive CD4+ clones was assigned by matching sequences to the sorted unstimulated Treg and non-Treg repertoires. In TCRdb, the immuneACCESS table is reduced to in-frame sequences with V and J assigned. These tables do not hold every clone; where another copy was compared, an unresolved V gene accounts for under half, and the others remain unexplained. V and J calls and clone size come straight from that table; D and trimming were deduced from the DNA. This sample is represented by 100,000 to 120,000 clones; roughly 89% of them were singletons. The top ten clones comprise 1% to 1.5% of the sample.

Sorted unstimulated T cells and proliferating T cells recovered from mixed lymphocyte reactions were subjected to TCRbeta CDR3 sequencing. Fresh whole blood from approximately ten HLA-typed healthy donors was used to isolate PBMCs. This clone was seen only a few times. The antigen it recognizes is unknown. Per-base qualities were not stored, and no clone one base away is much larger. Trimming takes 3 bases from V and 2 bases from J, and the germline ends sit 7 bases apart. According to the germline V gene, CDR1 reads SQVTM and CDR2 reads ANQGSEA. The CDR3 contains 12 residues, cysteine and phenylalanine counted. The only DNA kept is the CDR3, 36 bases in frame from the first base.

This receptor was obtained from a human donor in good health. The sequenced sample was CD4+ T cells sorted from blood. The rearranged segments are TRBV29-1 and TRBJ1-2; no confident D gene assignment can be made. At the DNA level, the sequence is TGCAGCGTTGAGTTGGGGAACTATGGCTACACCTTC. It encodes CSVELGNYGYTF.